This TCR beta chain appears in the sequencing data of a study of T cells in Graves' hyperthyroidism and ophthalmopathy. Trimming cost V 10 bases and J 1 base; bases outside gene matches: 7. This CDR3 region has 13 residues. The germline V gene has CDR1 MNHNS and CDR2 SASEGT. Stable disease denoted Graves' hyperthyroidism without ophthalmopathy progression within 18 months. RNA transcripts served as the template for amplifying TCR beta CDR3 regions. TCR CDR3 underwent first-round RT-PCR with the HTBI primer set. A single record per CDR3 protein comes from TCRdb applying MiXCR to the multiplex PCR reads. Found here are fewer than 350,000 distinct CDR3 sequences, about an eighth of them singletons; the top ten hold 7.9%. This clonotype was counted only a few times.

The sequence derives from a woman in her thirties or forties with Graves' hyperthyroidism. This sequence joins TRBV6-1 and TRBJ2-7; 7 bases are a match to TRBD2. Sample: blood. The CDR3 DNA sequence: TGTGCCACCAACTCCGGGAGGTCCTACGAGCAGTACTTC. It encodes CATNSGRSYEQYF.